This T cell receptor (beta chain) stems from a study of blood T cell repertoires in COVID-19. Study-level background: The study drew acute and convalescent COVID-19 samples from the United States, Italy and Spain. T cells, B-cell-depleted T cells, or PBMCs provided the cDNA or gDNA that served as material.

Sequencing used immunoSEQ multiplex PCR; TCRdb keeps in-frame clones, though not all of them. The repertoire holds 150,000 to 250,000 clones, 80% to 85% seen once, with 7.5% in the top ten. Per the germline V gene, CDR1 is MDHEN and CDR2 is SYDVKM. V was clipped by 6 bases and J by 5 bases; unmatched bases: 9. The CDR3 consists of 15 residues. Participant age was about 18 to 95 years, and participants resided in roughly 25 US areas. This clonotype was sampled from a middle-aged man who had recovered from COVID-19. The rearrangement uses TRBV28 and TRBJ1-1; 10 positions match TRBD1. Sequencing was performed on PBMCs or T cells enriched from blood (not recorded which). In nucleotides, the CDR3 is TGTGCCAGCAGGACCTTAGGGACAGGGGTAACTGAAGCTTTCTTT. Translation: CASRTLGTGVTEAFF.